Shown below are 2 T cell receptor beta chains from a single sample sequenced in a study of Ad26.COV2.S vaccination and SARS-CoV-2 variants. The repertoire was sequenced with immunoSEQ multiplex PCR; TCRdb's copy has only in-frame clones and lacks some. The sample lists about 400,000 clones; more than 75% were seen once. As for treatment: roughly 19 received Ad26.COV2.S at low or high dose, single or two shots; 5 received placebo; per-sample allocation not given. The investigators took samples on day 63 after the first vaccine or placebo injection. The source was peripheral blood, collected in a trial of Ad26.COV2.S vaccine versus placebo. These receptors were collected from a person aged 18 to 59 who received the Ad26.COV2.S COVID-19 vaccine or a placebo.

The chain links TRBV10-3 to TRBJ1-3; 11 nucleotides match TRBD1. The CDR3 is 14 amino acids. Germline V gene lookup returns CDR1 ENHRY and CDR2 SYGVKD. The J segment lost 4 bases and the V segment lost 10 bases, leaving 6 bases of the junction unmatched. The CDR3 coding sequence is TGTGCCACCGAGGGACAGGGGGACGGAAACACCATATATTTT. Protein: CATEGQGDGNTIYF.

The chain is built from TRBV5-1 and TRBJ1-3; D ambiguous. V lost 2 bases and J lost 0, with 15 bases in between. This CDR3 comprises 17 residues. CDR1 SGHRS and CDR2 YFSETQ come from the germline V gene. CDR3: CASSFESGGSSGNTIYF. In nucleotides, the CDR3 is TGCGCCAGCAGCTTTGAATCTGGAGGGAGCTCTGGAAACACCATATATTTT.